Included here is one T cell receptor (beta chain) sequence, with context. This entry belongs to a study of shared clonotypes between healthy human individuals. V was trimmed by 5 bases and J by 0 bases, leaving 8 bases between them. CDR1 is MNHEY, CDR2 SMNVEV, per germline (reference sequence). This CDR3 comprises 14 residues. CD45RO negativity and positive selection for CCR7 defined naive CD8 cells, a population that excluded terminally differentiated effector memory CD45RA+ cells. Donation came from healthy HIV-negative adults that had no recent acute infections or vaccinations. Several immunoSEQ plates held equal portions of the genomic DNA taken from each subset. Original analysis: Owing to the provision of junction-only sequences devoid of quality scores by immunoSEQ, filtering differed. Using immunoSEQ multiplex PCR, the repertoire was profiled, and TCRdb retains in-frame clones only, with some absent. V, J and clone size reflect that table, while D and trimming were determined from the DNA. The table records over 750,000 clones, roughly 96% of them present only once.

This receptor was obtained from a man aged 25-40 years in good health. Sequencing input: naive CD8+ T cells sorted from blood. This chain links TRBV27 with TRBJ1-3, with D uncertain. CDR3 bases: TGTGCCAGCAGTCCAGCAGTCTCTGGAAACACCATATATTTT. Protein sequence: CASSPAVSGNTIYF.